This T cell receptor (beta chain) emerged from a study of blood T cell repertoires in COVID-19. Ages ranged from 18 to 89 years, with residence in approximately 25 US areas. Sequencing used immunoSEQ multiplex PCR; TCRdb keeps in-frame clones, though not all of them. Here the sample spans roughly 220,000 clones, 84% being singletons. Losses at the gene ends were 1 base for V and 1 base for J; bases not matched to a gene: 1. This CDR3 is 17 amino acids long. Germline lookup yields CDR1 MGHRA and CDR2 YSYEKL. The chain is built from TRBV4-1 and TRBJ2-3; 14 nucleotides line up with TRBD2. The sequencing sample was made of PBMCs or T cells enriched from blood (not recorded which). The receptor's source is a woman aged 40 to 50 who had recovered from COVID-19. The CDR3 bases are TGCGCCAGCAGCCAAGGGGGACTAGCGGGAGGCACAGATACGCAGTATTTT. This sequence encodes CASSQGGLAGGTDTQYF.